Below are 6 T cell receptor beta chains sequenced from a single sample in a study of blood T cell repertoires in COVID-19. The protocol was immunoSEQ multiplex PCR, while the TCRdb copy is restricted to in-frame clones and leaves out a portion. The sample consists of about 290,000 clones, roughly 89% of them appearing once. The sample was peripheral blood. All receptors come from a woman aged 25 to 39 with COVID-19, enrolled during active disease.

The rearrangement links TRBV7-9 to TRBJ1-3; 7 bases fit TRBD1. This CDR3 is built from 18 residues. Trimming removed 4 bases from V and 0 bases from J; junction bases left unmatched: 12. Germline lookup yields CDR1 SEHNR and CDR2 FQNEAQ (reference sequence). CDR3 in amino acids: CASSSKGTVYVSGNTIYF. CDR3 coding DNA: TGTGCCAGCAGCTCCAAGGGGACAGTCTACGTCTCTGGAAACACCATATATTTT.

This clone has just one count. The chain links TRBV4-2 to TRBJ1-4, with D perhaps matching TRBD1 (5 bases). The CDR3 contains 17 residues. Germline V gene data show CDR1 as LGHNA and CDR2 as YNFKEQ. Trimming took off 0 bases at V and 7 bases at J, with 18 bases between the two ends. The CDR3 spells CASSQDLVKEGSEKLFF. CDR3 DNA: TGTGCCAGCAGCCAAGATCTGGTAAAGGAGGGGAGTGAAAAACTGTTTTTT.

Worth noting for this clone: Other DNA sequences in the same sample also yield this CDR3. The chain recombines TRBV19 with TRBJ2-3; TRBD2 aligns across 7 bases. CDR1 and CDR2 from the germline V gene are LNHDA and SQIVND (reference sequence). V trimming: 4 bases; J trimming: 6 bases; junction bases outside the gene matches: 1. The CDR3 length is 12 residues. CDR3 bases: TGTGCCAGTAGTACACTAGCGGATACGCAGTATTTT. Its translation is CASSTLADTQYF.

The chain combines TRBV2 with TRBJ2-7; 8 bases are a match to TRBD2. From germline, CDR1 is SNHLY and CDR2 FYNNEI. The CDR3 consists of 17 residues. J lost 4 bases, V lost 1 base, and 12 bases had no gene match. CDR3 in DNA: TGTGCCAGCAGTGAAGGGCCTCCCGGGGGGGGAGGTTACGAGCAGTACTTC. Its translation: CASSEGPPGGGGYEQYF.

The CDR3 here is CAISEKRGNPYNEQFF. The CDR3, as DNA: TGTGCCATCAGTGAGAAACGGGGGAACCCCTACAATGAGCAGTTCTTC. This rearrangement joins TRBV10-3 to TRBJ2-1; TRBD2 is a possible D gene (6 bases). There are 16 residues in the CDR3. The V end was cut by 2 bases, the J end by 2 bases, with 13 bases between. Per germline, CDR1 ENHRY and CDR2 SYGVKD.

This clone was recorded only once. The chain couples TRBV6-5 to TRBJ1-1; tentative D call: TRBD1 (6 bases). CDR3 length equals 13 residues. Germline CDR1 is MNHEY and CDR2 is SVGAGI. V was clipped by 2 bases and J by 10 bases, with 14 bases between them. The CDR3 DNA follows: TGTGCCAGCAGTTACGCTAGGGGGAGGGGAGCTTTCTTT. Its protein is CASSYARGRGAFF.